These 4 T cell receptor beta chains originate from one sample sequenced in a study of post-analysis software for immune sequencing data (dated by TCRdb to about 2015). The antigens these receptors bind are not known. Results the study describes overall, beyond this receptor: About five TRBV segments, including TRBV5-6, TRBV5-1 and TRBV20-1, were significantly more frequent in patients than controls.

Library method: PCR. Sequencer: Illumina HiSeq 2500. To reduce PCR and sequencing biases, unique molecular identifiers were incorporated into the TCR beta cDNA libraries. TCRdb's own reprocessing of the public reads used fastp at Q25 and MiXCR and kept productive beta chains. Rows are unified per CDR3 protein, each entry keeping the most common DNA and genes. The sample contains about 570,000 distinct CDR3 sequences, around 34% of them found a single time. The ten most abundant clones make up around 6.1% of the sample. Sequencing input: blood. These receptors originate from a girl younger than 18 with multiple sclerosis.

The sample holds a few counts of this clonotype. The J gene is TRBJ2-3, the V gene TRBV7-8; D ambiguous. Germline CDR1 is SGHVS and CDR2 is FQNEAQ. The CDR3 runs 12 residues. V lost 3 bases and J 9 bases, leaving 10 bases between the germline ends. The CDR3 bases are TGTGCCAGCAGCTTTTATCAGGACACGCAGTATTTT. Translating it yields CASSFYQDTQYF.

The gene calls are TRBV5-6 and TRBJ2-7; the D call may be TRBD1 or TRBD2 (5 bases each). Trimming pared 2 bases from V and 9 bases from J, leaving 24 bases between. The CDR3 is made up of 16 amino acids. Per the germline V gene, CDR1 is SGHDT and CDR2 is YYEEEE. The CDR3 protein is CASSFAKGPIYERQYF. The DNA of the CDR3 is TGTGCCAGCAGCTTCGCGAAGGGACCTATTTACGAGCGGCAGTACTTC.

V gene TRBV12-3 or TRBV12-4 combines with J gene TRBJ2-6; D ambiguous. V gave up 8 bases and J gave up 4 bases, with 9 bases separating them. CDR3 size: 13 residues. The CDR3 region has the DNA TGTGCCAGCGGGAAGAGCGGGGCCAACGTCCTGACTTTC. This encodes CASGKSGANVLTF.

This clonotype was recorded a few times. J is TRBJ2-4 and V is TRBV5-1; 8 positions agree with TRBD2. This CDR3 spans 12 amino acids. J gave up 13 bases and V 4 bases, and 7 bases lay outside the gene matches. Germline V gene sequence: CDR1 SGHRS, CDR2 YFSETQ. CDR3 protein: CASSKIGGEQYF. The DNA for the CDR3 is TGCGCCAGCAGCAAGATCGGGGGGGAGCAGTACTTC.